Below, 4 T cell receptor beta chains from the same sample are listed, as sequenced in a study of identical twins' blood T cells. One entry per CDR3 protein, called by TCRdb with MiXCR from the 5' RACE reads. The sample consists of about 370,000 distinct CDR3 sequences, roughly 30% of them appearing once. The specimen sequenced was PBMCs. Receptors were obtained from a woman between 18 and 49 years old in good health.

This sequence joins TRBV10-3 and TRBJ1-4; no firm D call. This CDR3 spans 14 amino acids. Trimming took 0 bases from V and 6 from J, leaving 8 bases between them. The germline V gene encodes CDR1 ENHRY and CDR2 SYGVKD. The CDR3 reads CAISESVADEKLFF. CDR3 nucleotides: TGTGCCATCAGTGAGTCAGTGGCGGATGAAAAACTGTTTTTT.

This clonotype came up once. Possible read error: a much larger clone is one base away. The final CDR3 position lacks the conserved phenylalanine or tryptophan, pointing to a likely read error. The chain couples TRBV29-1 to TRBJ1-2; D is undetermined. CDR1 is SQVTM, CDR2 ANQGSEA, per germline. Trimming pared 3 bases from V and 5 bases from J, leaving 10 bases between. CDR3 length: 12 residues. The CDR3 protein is CSVDRVGYGYTL. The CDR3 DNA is TGCAGCGTTGACCGCGTCGGATATGGCTACACCCTC.

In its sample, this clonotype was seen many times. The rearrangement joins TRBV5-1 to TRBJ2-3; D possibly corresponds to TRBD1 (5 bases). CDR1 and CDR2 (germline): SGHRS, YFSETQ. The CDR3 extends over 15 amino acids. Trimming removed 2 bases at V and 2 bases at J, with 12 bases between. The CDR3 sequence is CASSFQGPYTDTQYF. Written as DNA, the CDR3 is TGCGCCAGCAGCTTTCAGGGTCCGTACACAGATACGCAGTATTTT.

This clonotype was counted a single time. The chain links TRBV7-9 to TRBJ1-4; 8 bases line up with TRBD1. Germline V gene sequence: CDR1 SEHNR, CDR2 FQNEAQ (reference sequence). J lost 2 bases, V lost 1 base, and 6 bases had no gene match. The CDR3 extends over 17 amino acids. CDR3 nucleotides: TGTGCCAGCAGCTTAGTGCAGGGGGCGCGGACTAATGAAAAACTGTTTTTT. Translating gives CASSLVQGARTNEKLFF. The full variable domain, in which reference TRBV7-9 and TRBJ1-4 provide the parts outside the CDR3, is DTGVSQNPRHKITKRGQNVTFRCDPISEHNRLYWYRQTLGQGPEFLTYFQNEAQLEKSRLLSDRFSAERPKGSFSTLEIQRTEQGDSAMYLCASSLVQGARTNEKLFFGSGTQLSVL.